The rows below give T cell receptor beta chains drawn from one sample of a study of cytomegalovirus exposure and HLA in healthy donors. TCRdb keeps only in-frame clones here, not all; method: immunoSEQ multiplex PCR. This sample's table has 21,000 or so clones. The sample comprised PBMCs. The receptor set was obtained from a man in his 60s in good health and CMV-seropositive. Both conserved end residues are trimmed from each CDR3. Clone sizes are given selectively: once, few, many, or a class where the clone is expanded.

j_call v_call clone_size cdr3_length cdr3_aa
TRBJ2-3 TRBV2 . 15 ASSRTSGRLKTDTQY
TRBJ2-7 TRBV5-1 . 11 ASSWDREYEQY
TRBJ1-6 TRBV6-1 . 12 ASSEGQAGSPLH
TRBJ1-1 TRBV29-1 . 10 SVGGQNTEAF
TRBJ2-3 TRBV6-1 . 13 ASNEWRAGTDTQY
TRBJ2-1 TRBV7-9 . 14 ASSLASLAGGMEQF
TRBJ1-1 TRBV5-1 . 14 ASSLNSRSQGIGAF
TRBJ2-7 TRBV18 . 14 ASSPFQTSGRGEQY
TRBJ2-7 TRBV18 . 14 ASSPPGTGGAYEQY
TRBJ2-5 TRBV7-2 . 12 ASGLNRVSETQY
TRBJ2-7 TRBV18 . 13 ASSAGQGSSYEQY
TRBJ2-3 TRBV7-2 . 11 ASSLQGTDTQY
TRBJ2-1 TRBV9 . 12 ASSVGRGGVEQF
TRBJ2-3 TRBV30 . 14 AWSPRLAGGTDTQY
TRBJ2-2 TRBV19 . 12 ASKEGLHTGELF
TRBJ2-2 TRBV7-9 . 13 ASSLRDSYTGELF
TRBJ2-5 TRBV4-1 . 11 ASSPRGGDTQY
TRBJ1-5 TRBV6-1 . 12 ASSRQFSNQPQH
TRBJ2-1 TRBV9 . 13 ASSAGTSGRNEQF
TRBJ2-7 TRBV11-3 . 12 ASSWGRISYEQY
TRBJ2-1 TRBV7-9 medium-sized 10 ASSRGTGEQF
TRBJ2-3 TRBV5-1 . 12 ASSGTGSTDTQY
TRBJ1-2 TRBV6-5 . 13 ASSSSQALVSGYT
TRBJ2-3 TRBV4-1 . 12 ASSLSTSVDTQY
TRBJ2-3 TRBV5-4 . 12 ASSLTGVPDTQY
TRBJ2-5 TRBV19 . 14 ASSDGLAVYQETQY
TRBJ1-5 TRBV7-2 . 13 ASSLGGRSNQPQH